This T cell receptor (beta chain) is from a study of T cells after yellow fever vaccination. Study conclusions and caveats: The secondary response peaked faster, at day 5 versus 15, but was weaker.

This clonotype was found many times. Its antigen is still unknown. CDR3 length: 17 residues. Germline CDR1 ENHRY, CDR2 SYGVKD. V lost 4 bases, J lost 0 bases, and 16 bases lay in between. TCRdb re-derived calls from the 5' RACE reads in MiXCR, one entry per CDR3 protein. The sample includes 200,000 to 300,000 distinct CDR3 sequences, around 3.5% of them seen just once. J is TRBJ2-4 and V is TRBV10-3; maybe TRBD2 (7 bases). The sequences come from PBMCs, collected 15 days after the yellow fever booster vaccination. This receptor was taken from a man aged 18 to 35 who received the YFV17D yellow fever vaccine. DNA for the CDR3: TGTGCCATCAGTGGGGGGGGCGGGGAAATAGCCAAAAACATTCAGTACTTC. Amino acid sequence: CAISGGGGEIAKNIQYF.